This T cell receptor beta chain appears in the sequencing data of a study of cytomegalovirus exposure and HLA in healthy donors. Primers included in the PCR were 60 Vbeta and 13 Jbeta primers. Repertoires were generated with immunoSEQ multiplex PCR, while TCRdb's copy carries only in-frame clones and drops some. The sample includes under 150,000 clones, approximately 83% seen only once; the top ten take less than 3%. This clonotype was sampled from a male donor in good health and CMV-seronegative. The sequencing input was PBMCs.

CDR3 sequence reads: CASGETGSTQHF. The CDR3 nucleotides read TGTGCCAGCGGGGAGACGGGTTCGACCCAGCATTTT. This chain connects TRBV6-6 to TRBJ1-5, with no clear D. Germline CDR1 is MNHNY and CDR2 is SVGAGI (reference sequence). The CDR3 is 12 amino acids. Trimming took off 8 bases at V and 11 bases at J, with 16 bases between the two ends.